The 11 T cell receptor beta chains below were found in one sample sequenced in a study of cytomegalovirus exposure and HLA in healthy donors. The PCR ran on 60 Vbeta and 13 Jbeta primers. The table came from immunoSEQ multiplex PCR; TCRdb's copy has only in-frame clones and leaves some out. The table includes 100,000 to 150,000 clones, roughly 70% detected once. The sequenced material came from PBMCs. All receptors come from a man younger than 45 in good health and CMV-seronegative.

The chain recombines TRBV9 with TRBJ2-5, with TRBD2 matching 9 bases. V was clipped by 0 bases and J by 7 bases; unmatched bases: 10. CDR1 and CDR2 (germline): SGDLS, YYNGEE. The CDR3 has 16 residues. CDR3 region: CASSVAPGLASGTQYF. The CDR3 DNA reads as TGTGCCAGCAGCGTAGCGCCGGGACTAGCCTCCGGGACCCAGTACTTC.

The V call is TRBV11-2, the J call TRBJ2-4; 8 bases line up with TRBD1. V dropped 6 bases and J dropped 6; count of bases not matched to a gene: 16. This CDR3 has 17 amino acids. Germline V gene lookup returns CDR1 SGHAT and CDR2 FQNNGV. In nucleotides, the CDR3 is TGTGCCAGCAGGACTATAGGACAGGGAAAGGATAGAAACATTCAGTACTTC. Protein product: CASRTIGQGKDRNIQYF.

The V and J genes are TRBV19 and TRBJ1-4; 10 bases match TRBD1. Trimming at V came to 8 bases and at J to 5 bases, leaving 2 bases not matched to a gene. CDR1 and CDR2 (germline): LNHDA, SQIVND (reference sequence). The CDR3 totals 13 residues. DNA of the CDR3: TGTGCCAGTGTGGACAGGGGGAATGAAAAACTGTTTTTT. Its translation: CASVDRGNEKLFF.

CDR3 sequence: CASSLKSAGLDYGYTF. The CDR3 DNA follows: TGTGCCAGTAGCCTTAAATCCGCGGGGCTGGACTATGGCTACACCTTC. The rearrangement uses TRBV19 and TRBJ1-2; a weak D match, TRBD1 (5 bases). The CDR3 loop spans 16 amino acids. Germline values: CDR1 LNHDA, CDR2 SQIVND (reference sequence). V was shortened by 6 bases and J by 3 bases, with 20 bases between the two germline ends.

The V call is TRBV15, the J call TRBJ1-1; D is unclear. The CDR3 has 14 residues. CDR1 is LNHNV, CDR2 YYDKDF, per germline (reference sequence). Trimming removed 1 base at V and 3 bases at J, with 9 bases between. The CDR3 bases are TGTGCCACCAGCAGAGGACCAGGCTACACTGAAGCTTTCTTT. The encoded protein is CATSRGPGYTEAFF.

V usage is TRBV5-4 and J usage is TRBJ2-1; D is perhaps TRBD1 (6 bases). The CDR3 is made up of 16 amino acids. Germline V lookup: CDR1 SGHNT, CDR2 YYREEE (reference sequence). V lost 4 bases, J lost 0 bases, and 14 bases lay in between. The CDR3 protein is CASSEGQRSSYNEQFF. CDR3 in DNA: TGTGCCAGCAGCGAAGGACAGAGGAGCTCCTACAATGAGCAGTTCTTC.

The sample holds a few counts of this clone. The chain has TRBV27 and TRBJ2-1; the D is unclear. The CDR3 sequence is 14 residues long. Germline assignment: CDR1 MNHEY and CDR2 SMNVEV (reference sequence). Trimming removed 4 bases at V and 0 bases at J, with 7 bases between. DNA for the CDR3: TGTGCCAGCAGTTCCCCGAGCTCCTACAATGAGCAGTTCTTC. Protein sequence: CASSSPSSYNEQFF.

The chain couples TRBV5-1 to TRBJ1-3, with D perhaps matching TRBD1 (5 bases). Trimming shortened V by 5 bases and J by 3 bases, and 12 bases separated the two germline ends. The length of the CDR3 is 14 residues. In germline, CDR1 is SGHRS, CDR2 YFSETQ. DNA of the CDR3: TGCGCCAGCAGTCCGACCGACAGTGGAAACACCATATATTTT. Amino acids: CASSPTDSGNTIYF.

This clone was detected only a few times. V and J are TRBV18 and TRBJ1-6, with D perhaps matching TRBD1 (5 bases). Trimming shortened V by 1 base and J by 5 bases, and 6 bases separated the two germline ends. The germline V gene encodes CDR1 KGHSH and CDR2 LQKENI. The length of the CDR3 is 14 residues. The DNA for the CDR3 is TGTGCCAGCTCACCACAAGGGGATAATTCACCCCTCCACTTT. Translating it yields CASSPQGDNSPLHF.

The chain recombines TRBV5-1 with TRBJ2-5; perhaps TRBD2 as D (6 bases). Trimming took 0 bases from V and 4 from J, leaving 16 bases between them. Germline assignment: CDR1 SGHRS and CDR2 YFSETQ. This CDR3 is 16 amino acids long. CDR3 sequence: CASSLGAGGTGETQYF. CDR3 bases: TGCGCCAGCAGCTTGGGGGCCGGGGGAACGGGAGAGACCCAGTACTTC.

The V gene is TRBV19, the J gene TRBJ2-2; 7 bases match TRBD1. Germline values: CDR1 LNHDA, CDR2 SQIVND (reference sequence). V lost 6 bases and J lost 0; bases outside the gene matches: 7. This CDR3 contains 16 residues. The CDR3 DNA follows: TGTGCCAGTAGACTCGGGACAGATACGAACACCGGGGAGCTGTTTTTT. This codes for CASRLGTDTNTGELFF.